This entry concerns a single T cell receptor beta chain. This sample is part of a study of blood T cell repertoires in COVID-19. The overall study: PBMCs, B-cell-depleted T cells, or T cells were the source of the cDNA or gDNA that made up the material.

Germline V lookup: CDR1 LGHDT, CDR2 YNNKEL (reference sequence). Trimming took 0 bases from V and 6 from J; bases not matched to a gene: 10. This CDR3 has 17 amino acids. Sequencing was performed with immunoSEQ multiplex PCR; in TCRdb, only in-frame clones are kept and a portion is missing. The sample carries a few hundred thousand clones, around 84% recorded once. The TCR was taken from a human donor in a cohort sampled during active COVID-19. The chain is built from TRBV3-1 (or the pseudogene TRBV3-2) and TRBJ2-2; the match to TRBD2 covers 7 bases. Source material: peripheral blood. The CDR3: CASSQDPIGGSPGELFF. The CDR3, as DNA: TGTGCCAGCAGCCAAGATCCGATTGGCGGGAGTCCCGGGGAGCTGTTTTTT.